This TCR beta chain stems from a study of technical replicates of blood from several donors. Some clones are missing from TCRdb's copy, which holds only in-frame ones; the method was immunoSEQ multiplex PCR. The profile shows 65,000 to 85,000 clones, about 96% of them singletons. The CDR3 is made up of 16 amino acids. Germline V gene sequence: CDR1 SGHRS, CDR2 YFSETQ. With V trimmed by 1 base and J by 4 bases, 8 bases remained unmatched. The rearrangement links TRBV5-1 to TRBJ1-2; 9 bases are shared with TRBD1. Material for sequencing was T cells isolated from PBMCs. The TCR sequence derives from a human donor in good health. The CDR3 is CASSLLRTGEGYGYTF. CDR3 nucleotide sequence: TGCGCCAGCAGCTTGTTAAGGACAGGGGAGGGCTATGGCTACACCTTC. Drawing the rest from reference TRBV5-1 and TRBJ1-2, the complete variable domain is KAGVTQTPRYLIKTRGQQVTLSCSPISGHRSVSWYQQTPGQGLQFLFEYFSETQRNKGNFPGRFSGRQFSNSRSEMNVSTLELGDSALYLCASSLLRTGEGYGYTFGSGTRLTVV.